The 20 T cell receptor beta chains below were found in one sample sequenced in a study of OX40 agonist ivuxolimab in advanced cancers. Library preparation employed the immunoSEQ multiplex PCR assay. Here the immuneACCESS table is served through TCRdb, limited to in-frame sequences with V and J called. Missing clones are a known gap in these copies; in checked studies unresolved V genes cover under half, and the rest lacks a known reason. The sample data list around 80,000 clones, and over 70% of these were observed just once. Clones ranked in the top ten supply about 0.52% of the sample. Sequences were derived from CD4+ or CD8+ T cells sorted from blood, sampled in a trial of the OX40 agonist ivuxolimab. These receptors came from an adult with an advanced solid tumor such as melanoma, head and neck, liver or kidney cancer.

V and J are TRBV12-5 and TRBJ1-3, with 9 positions matching TRBD1. Germline values: CDR1 LGHNT, CDR2 FRNRAP. CDR3 length equals 14 residues. Losses at the gene ends were 7 bases for V and 6 bases for J; bases not matched to a gene: 7. CDR3 DNA sequence: TGTGCTAGTGCCTTGGGACAGGGTGAAAACACCATATATTTT. Its translation: CASALGQGENTIYF.

This chain joins TRBV7-9 and TRBJ1-1; tentative D call: TRBD1 (6 bases). In germline, CDR1 is SEHNR, CDR2 FQNEAQ (reference sequence). This CDR3 spans 16 amino acids. Trimming cost V 4 bases and J 1 base, with 16 bases left between them. The CDR3, as DNA: TGTGCCAGCAGCTCTGGACAGACAGCACCGAACACTGAAGCTTTCTTT. Translating it yields CASSSGQTAPNTEAFF.

The sample holds a few counts of this clone. The rearrangement links TRBV4-1 to TRBJ2-7; tentatively, D is TRBD2 (7 bases). Germline loops: CDR1 MGHRA, CDR2 YSYEKL. V lost 3 bases and J 4 bases, leaving 19 bases between the germline ends. This CDR3 has 16 residues. The CDR3, as DNA: TGCGCCAGCAGCCATATCTTTAAAGGGGGGGATTACGAGCAGTACTTC. This translates into CASSHIFKGGDYEQYF.

J is TRBJ2-5 and V is TRBV14; 7 bases are a match to TRBD2. The CDR3 has 14 residues. With V trimmed by 0 bases and J by 4 bases, 2 bases remained unmatched. Germline V gives CDR1 SGHDN, CDR2 FVKESK. The DNA of the CDR3 is TGTGCCAGCAGCCAAGACGGACTAGGAGAGACCCAGTACTTC. Translation: CASSQDGLGETQYF. Full variable domain (remainder filled in from reference TRBV14 and TRBJ2-5): EAGVTQFPSHSVIEKGQTVTLRCDPISGHDNLYWYRRVMGKEIKFLLHFVKESKQDESGMPNNRFLAERTGGTYSTLKVQPAELEDSGVYFCASSQDGLGETQYFGPGTRLLVL.

The rearrangement links TRBV18 to TRBJ1-3; D unclear. Germline-derived CDR1 and CDR2 are KGHSH and LQKENI. Deletions cut 0 bases from V and 8 bases from J, with 11 bases between. The CDR3 consists of 14 residues. This chain's CDR3 is CASSPPAALDTIYF. The CDR3 bases are TGTGCCAGCTCACCACCCGCCGCCCTAGACACCATATATTTT.

The chain recombines TRBV2 with TRBJ1-1; tentatively, D is TRBD1 (5 bases). Trimming stripped 4 bases from V and 5 bases from J, with 17 bases between. Germline CDR1 SNHLY, CDR2 FYNNEI. There are 15 residues in the CDR3. In DNA form, the CDR3 reads TGTGCCAGCAGTGCCCCGGATACCTGGGGGACTGAAGCTTTCTTT. Translation: CASSAPDTWGTEAFF.

The gene calls are TRBV29-1 and TRBJ2-3, with D unresolved. Germline CDR1 SQVTM, CDR2 ANQGSEA. CDR3 length: 15 residues. The V end lost 1 base, the J end lost 4 bases, and 15 bases lay between the germline ends. CDR3 residues: CSVEVDAGRADTQYF. CDR3 sequence (DNA): TGCAGCGTTGAAGTCGACGCAGGACGGGCAGATACGCAGTATTTT.

The chain combines TRBV15 with TRBJ2-5; D is unclear. This CDR3 contains 14 residues. The V end was cut by 0 bases, the J end by 5 bases, with 10 bases between. Germline lookup yields CDR1 LNHNV and CDR2 YYDKDF (reference sequence). The CDR3 here is CATSRDELGETQYF. Here the CDR3 DNA reads TGTGCCACCAGCAGAGATGAGCTAGGGGAGACCCAGTACTTC. The full variable domain, with the rest looked up from reference TRBV15 and TRBJ2-5, is DAMVIQNPRYQVTQFGKPVTLSCSQTLNHNVMYWYQQKSSQAPKLLFHYYDKDFNNEADTPDNFQSRRPNTSFCFLDIRSPGLGDTAMYLCATSRDELGETQYFGPGTRLLVL.

This chain uses TRBV2 with TRBJ1-6; D is possibly TRBD1 (5 bases). The V gene's germline CDR1 is SNHLY and CDR2 FYNNEI. The V end lost 7 bases, the J end lost 6 bases, and 13 bases lay between the germline ends. The CDR3 runs 14 residues. The CDR3 spells CASILQETNSPLHF. CDR3 coding DNA: TGTGCCAGCATACTACAGGAGACTAATTCACCCCTCCACTTT.

The genes are TRBV5-5 and TRBJ2-7; 12 bases match TRBD2. This CDR3 region has 15 residues. The germline V gene encodes CDR1 SGHKS and CDR2 YYEKEE (reference sequence). J was trimmed by 7 bases and V by 0 bases; bases with no gene match: 5. The CDR3: CASSLGLAGEGEQYF. CDR3 DNA: TGTGCCAGCAGCTTGGGACTAGCGGGAGAGGGGGAGCAGTACTTC.

This chain connects TRBV30 to TRBJ2-5; no clear D gene. V was pared by 2 bases and J by 7 bases, with 20 bases between. The CDR3 loop spans 15 amino acids. CDR1 is GTSNPN and CDR2 is SVGIG in the germline V gene (reference sequence). This CDR3 is CAWSTPIWASWTQYF. In nucleotides, the CDR3 is TGTGCCTGGAGTACTCCCATTTGGGCGAGTTGGACCCAGTACTTC.

J is TRBJ1-3 and V is TRBV7-8; D might be TRBD1 (6 bases). Trimming took off 5 bases at V and 0 bases at J, with 20 bases between the two ends. Germline V CDR1 and CDR2: SGHVS, FQNEAQ. This CDR3 spans 18 amino acids. The chain's CDR3 is CASSKPNRERGSGNTIYF. CDR3 sequence (DNA): TGTGCCAGCAGCAAACCAAACAGGGAAAGGGGCTCTGGAAACACCATATATTTT.

The chain combines TRBV7-8 with TRBJ1-1; the D gene is possibly TRBD1 (6 bases). The CDR3 loop spans 16 amino acids. V was trimmed by 2 bases and J by 1 base, leaving 14 bases between them. Germline CDR1 SGHVS, CDR2 FQNEAQ. The CDR3: CASSLFTGIGNTEAFF. The CDR3 bases are TGTGCCAGCAGCTTATTTACAGGGATCGGGAACACTGAAGCTTTCTTT.

This clone was seen only once. V usage is TRBV6-5 and J usage is TRBJ2-7, with 8 bases that match TRBD1. There are 15 residues in the CDR3. The germline V gene encodes CDR1 MNHEY and CDR2 SVGAGI. Trimming took 2 bases from V and 3 from J; bases not matched to a gene: 6. The CDR3 nucleotides are TGTGCCAGCAGTTACAGGACAGGGCCGAGCTACGAGCAGTACTTC. Protein product: CASSYRTGPSYEQYF.

This rearrangement joins TRBV27 to TRBJ1-1, with D hard to call. The CDR3 sequence is 13 residues long. Germline values: CDR1 MNHEY, CDR2 SMNVEV (reference sequence). V was clipped by 2 bases and J by 4 bases, with 8 bases between them. DNA for the CDR3: TGTGCCAGCAGTTTACCGGGAGGCACTGAAGCTTTCTTT. Translation gives CASSLPGGTEAFF.

The V and J genes are TRBV10-1 and TRBJ1-1, with D possibly TRBD1 on 6 matching bases. The V gene lost 0 bases and the J gene lost 1 base, with 9 bases spanning the gap. There are 15 residues in the CDR3. CDR1 is WNHNN and CDR2 is SYGVQD in the germline V gene (reference sequence). This CDR3 is CASSESKQGNTEAFF. CDR3 nucleotide sequence: TGCGCCAGCAGTGAGTCAAAACAGGGGAACACTGAAGCTTTCTTT.

V usage is TRBV9 and J usage is TRBJ2-1; D possibly corresponds to TRBD1 (6 bases). V lost 1 base, J lost 7 bases, and 9 bases lay in between. Germline loops: CDR1 SGDLS, CDR2 YYNGEE. This CDR3 has 13 amino acids. The CDR3 spells CASSVTGRNEQFF. The CDR3 bases are TGTGCCAGCAGCGTAACAGGGCGAAATGAGCAGTTCTTC.

The chain links TRBV5-1 to TRBJ2-7; 7 nucleotides agree with TRBD2. Germline V gene lookup returns CDR1 SGHRS and CDR2 YFSETQ. The CDR3 loop spans 17 amino acids. The junction had 9 bases not matched to a gene; V was cut back by 0 bases and J by 0 bases. CDR3: CASSLGASGTSSYEQYF. The CDR3 coding sequence is TGCGCCAGCAGCTTGGGGGCTAGCGGCACGAGCTCCTACGAGCAGTACTTC.

V usage is TRBV10-3 and J usage is TRBJ1-1, with D perhaps TRBD1 (5 bases). CDR1 is ENHRY, CDR2 SYGVKD, per germline. V was shortened by 5 bases and J by 1 base, with 8 bases between the two germline ends. The CDR3 covers 13 residues. CDR3 in amino acids: CAISSRENTEAFF. The CDR3 nucleotides are TGTGCCATCAGTTCCAGGGAGAACACTGAAGCTTTCTTT.

The rearrangement uses TRBV29-1 and TRBJ2-7; D might be TRBD1 (6 bases). Germline CDR1 and CDR2: SQVTM and ANQGSEA. This CDR3 has 14 residues. V was cut by 5 bases and J by 5 bases, with 19 bases left in between. In DNA, the CDR3 is TGCAGCGTTCGTGCAGCGCAGGGGCGGGACGAGCAGTACTTC. Residues: CSVRAAQGRDEQYF.